The 6 T cell receptor beta chains presented below share a single source sample, sequenced in a study of cytomegalovirus exposure and HLA in healthy donors. TCRdb's table, derived via immunoSEQ multiplex PCR, lists solely in-frame clones and lacks some. The sample lists 150,000 to 200,000 clones; about 90% were seen once. The sample was PBMCs. These receptors all stem from a woman aged 18-29 years in good health and CMV-seropositive.

This chain uses TRBV19 with TRBJ1-1; 10 bases match TRBD1. From germline, CDR1 is LNHDA and CDR2 SQIVND (reference sequence). V shed 4 bases and J 6 bases; nucleotides not matched to a gene: 5. This CDR3 has 14 amino acids. The DNA for the CDR3 is TGTGCCAGTAGTACGACAGGGGGCGCGTCTGAAGCTTTCTTT. This encodes CASSTTGGASEAFF.

The V gene is TRBV7-2, the J gene TRBJ2-2, with D unresolved. The V end was cut by 2 bases, the J end by 0 bases, with 7 bases between. The CDR3 has 15 amino acids. The germline CDR1 and CDR2 sequences are SGHTA and FQGNSA. Written as DNA, the CDR3 is TGTGCCAGCAGCTTAAACCCTACGAACACCGGGGAGCTGTTTTTT. The encoded protein is CASSLNPTNTGELFF. The full variable domain, its missing parts supplied by reference TRBV7-2 and TRBJ2-2, is GAGVSQSPSNKVTEKGKDVELRCDPISGHTALYWYRQSLGQGLEFLIYFQGNSAPDKSGLPSDRFSAERTGGSVSTLTIQRTQQEDSAVYLCASSLNPTNTGELFFGEGSRLTVL.

The CDR3 region has the DNA TGTGCCAGCAGCTTAAGCTCCGGGGCCAACGTCCTGACTTTC. Its protein product is CASSLSSGANVLTF. The J gene is TRBJ2-6, the V gene TRBV7-2; D is unclear. Between the trimmed V and J ends, which lost 2 bases and 4 bases, there was a span of 6 bases. CDR1 is SGHTA and CDR2 is FQGNSA in the germline V gene. The CDR3 has 14 residues. Complete variable domain (other parts from reference TRBV7-2 and TRBJ2-6): GAGVSQSPSNKVTEKGKDVELRCDPISGHTALYWYRQSLGQGLEFLIYFQGNSAPDKSGLPSDRFSAERTGGSVSTLTIQRTQQEDSAVYLCASSLSSGANVLTFGAGSRLTVL.

The rearrangement uses TRBV11-2 and TRBJ2-4; D is unresolved. The CDR3 runs 14 residues. The germline CDR1 and CDR2 sequences are SGHAT and FQNNGV. Between the trimmed V and J ends, which lost 2 bases and 0 bases, there was a span of 5 bases. The CDR3 here is CASSLPIAKNIQYF. The CDR3 DNA is TGTGCCAGCAGCTTACCCATAGCCAAAAACATTCAGTACTTC.

The CDR3 protein is CASSSHQGYGYTF. In DNA form, the CDR3 reads TGTGCCAGCAGTAGCCACCAGGGGTATGGCTACACCTTC. J is TRBJ1-2 and V is TRBV6-5, with D tentatively TRBD1 (6 bases). The CDR3 runs to 13 residues. Germline V CDR1 and CDR2: MNHEY, SVGAGI. The ends were cut back, 5 bases at V and 5 bases at J, with 12 bases in the middle.

The CDR3 loop reads CASSEQGAEAFF. DNA for the CDR3: TGCGCCAGCAGCGAACAGGGCGCTGAAGCTTTCTTT. This chain joins TRBV5-1 and TRBJ1-1; D might be TRBD1 (6 bases). Trimming stripped 4 bases from V and 6 bases from J, with 10 bases between. Germline lookup yields CDR1 SGHRS and CDR2 YFSETQ. The CDR3 has 12 residues.